The entry below describes one T cell receptor (beta chain). Its antigen is as yet unknown. V lost 5 bases, J lost 6 bases, and 7 bases stayed unmatched. From germline, CDR1 is SGHTA and CDR2 FQGNSA. This CDR3 comprises 13 residues. The time point: pre-treatment baseline. Generated by immunoSEQ multiplex PCR, the TCRdb table keeps only in-frame clones and is missing some. The sample shows roughly 7,900 clones, 70% to 85% of them seen only once. This sample is drawn from a study of blood T cell dynamics during melanoma immunotherapy. At the level of the study: Metastatic melanoma patients received first-line pembrolizumab or nivolumab plus ipilimumab.

Whole-study results and caveats: It remained unknown if the driving T cell clones were melanoma-specific.

The receptor was isolated from a human donor with melanoma. The V gene is TRBV7-2, the J gene TRBJ2-7; 7 nucleotides agree with TRBD1. This material consisted of blood, taken from a patient treated with checkpoint blockade. CDR3 amino acids: CASSLDRVGEQYF. The CDR3 bases are TGTGCCAGCAGCCTTGACAGGGTCGGCGAGCAGTACTTC.